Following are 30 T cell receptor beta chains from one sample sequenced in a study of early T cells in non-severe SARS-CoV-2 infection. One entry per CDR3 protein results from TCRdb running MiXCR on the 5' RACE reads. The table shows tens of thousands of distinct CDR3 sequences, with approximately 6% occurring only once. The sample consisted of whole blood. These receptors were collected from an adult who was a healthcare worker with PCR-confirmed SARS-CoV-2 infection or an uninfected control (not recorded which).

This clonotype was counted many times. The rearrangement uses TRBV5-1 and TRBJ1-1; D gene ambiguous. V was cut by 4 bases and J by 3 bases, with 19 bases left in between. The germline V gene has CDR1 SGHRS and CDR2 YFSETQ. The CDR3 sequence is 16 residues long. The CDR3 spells CASSGSHRRTDTEAFF. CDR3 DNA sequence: TGCGCCAGCAGCGGATCGCACCGACGGACGGACACTGAAGCTTTCTTT.

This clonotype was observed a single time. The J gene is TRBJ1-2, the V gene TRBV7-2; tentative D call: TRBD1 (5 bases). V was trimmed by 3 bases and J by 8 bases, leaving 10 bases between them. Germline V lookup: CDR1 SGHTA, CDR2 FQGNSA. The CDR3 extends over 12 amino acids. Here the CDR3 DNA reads TGTGCCAGCAGCTTGGGGCCCGTAGGCTACACCTTC. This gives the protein CASSLGPVGYTF.

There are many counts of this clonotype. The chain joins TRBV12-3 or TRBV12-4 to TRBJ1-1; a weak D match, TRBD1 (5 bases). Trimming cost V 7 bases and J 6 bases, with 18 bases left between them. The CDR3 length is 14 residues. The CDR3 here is CASIKGLVGAEAFF. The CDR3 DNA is TGTGCCAGCATTAAGGGCCTTGTAGGGGCTGAAGCTTTCTTT.

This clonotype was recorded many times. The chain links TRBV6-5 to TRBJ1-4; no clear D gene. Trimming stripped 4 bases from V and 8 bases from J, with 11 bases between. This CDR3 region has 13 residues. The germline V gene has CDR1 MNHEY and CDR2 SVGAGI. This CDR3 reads CASSWARGEKLFF. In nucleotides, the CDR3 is TGTGCCAGCAGTTGGGCCCGGGGAGAAAAACTGTTTTTT.

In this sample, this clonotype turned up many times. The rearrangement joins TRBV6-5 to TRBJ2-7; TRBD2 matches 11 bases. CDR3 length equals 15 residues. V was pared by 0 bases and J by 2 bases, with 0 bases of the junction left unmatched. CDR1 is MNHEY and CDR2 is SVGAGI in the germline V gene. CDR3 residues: CASSYSSGGAYEQYF. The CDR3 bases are TGTGCCAGCAGTTACTCTAGCGGGGGGGCCTACGAGCAGTACTTC.

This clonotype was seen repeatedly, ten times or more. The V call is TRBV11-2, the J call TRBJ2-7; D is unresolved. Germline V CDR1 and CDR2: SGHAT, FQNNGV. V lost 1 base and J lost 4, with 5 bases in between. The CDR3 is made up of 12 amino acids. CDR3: CASSLVTYEQYF. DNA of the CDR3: TGTGCCAGCAGCTTAGTAACGTACGAGCAGTACTTC.

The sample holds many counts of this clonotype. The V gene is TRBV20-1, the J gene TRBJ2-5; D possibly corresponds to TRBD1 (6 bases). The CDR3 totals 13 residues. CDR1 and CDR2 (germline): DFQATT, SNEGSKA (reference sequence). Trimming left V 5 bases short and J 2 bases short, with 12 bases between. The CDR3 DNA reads TGCAGTGCTGAACCTGGACAGCAAGAGACCCAGTACTTC. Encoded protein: CSAEPGQQETQYF.

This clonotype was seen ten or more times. In DNA, the CDR3 is TGTGCCAGCAGCTTGATGGGCAGGGCCACTGAAGCTTTCTTT. Its translation is CASSLMGRATEAFF. This rearrangement joins TRBV5-6 to TRBJ1-1; tentative D call: TRBD1 (5 bases). Trimming pared 1 base from V and 4 bases from J, leaving 11 bases between. This CDR3 is 14 amino acids long. CDR1 is SGHDT and CDR2 is YYEEEE in the germline V gene.

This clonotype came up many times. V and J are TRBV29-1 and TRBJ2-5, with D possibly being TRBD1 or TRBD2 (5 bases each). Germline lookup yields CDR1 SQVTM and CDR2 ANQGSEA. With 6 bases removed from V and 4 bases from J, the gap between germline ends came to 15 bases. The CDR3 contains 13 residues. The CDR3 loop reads CSVGVGGAETQYF. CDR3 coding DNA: TGCAGCGTGGGGGTCGGCGGAGCAGAGACCCAGTACTTC.

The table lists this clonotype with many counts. CDR3 nucleotide sequence: TGTGCCAGCAGACCCGGACTAGCGGGAGCCGGTGAGCAGTTCTTC. Its translation: CASRPGLAGAGEQFF. J is TRBJ2-1 and V is TRBV12-3 or TRBV12-4; 13 nucleotides align to TRBD2. Trimming at V came to 6 bases and at J to 9 bases, leaving 8 bases not matched to a gene. This CDR3 contains 15 residues.

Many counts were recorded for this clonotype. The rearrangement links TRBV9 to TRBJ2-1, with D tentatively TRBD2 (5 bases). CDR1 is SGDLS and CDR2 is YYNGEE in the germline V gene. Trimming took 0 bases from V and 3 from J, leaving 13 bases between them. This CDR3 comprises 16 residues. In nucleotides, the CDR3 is TGTGCCAGCAGCGTAGAGGTCGGGATAAGCTACAATGAGCAGTTCTTC. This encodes CASSVEVGISYNEQFF.

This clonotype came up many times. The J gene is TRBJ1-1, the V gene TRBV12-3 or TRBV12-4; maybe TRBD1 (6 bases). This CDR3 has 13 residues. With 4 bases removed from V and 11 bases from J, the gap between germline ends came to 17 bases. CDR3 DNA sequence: TGTGCCAGCAGTTCCCGGGACATGAGAAGGGCTTTCTTT. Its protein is CASSSRDMRRAFF.

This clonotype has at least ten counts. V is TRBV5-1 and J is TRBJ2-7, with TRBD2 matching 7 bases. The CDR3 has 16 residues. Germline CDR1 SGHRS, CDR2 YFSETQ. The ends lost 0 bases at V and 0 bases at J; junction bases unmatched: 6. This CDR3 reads CASSLDSGTSSYEQYF. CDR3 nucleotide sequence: TGCGCCAGCAGCTTGGACAGCGGGACCAGCTCCTACGAGCAGTACTTC.

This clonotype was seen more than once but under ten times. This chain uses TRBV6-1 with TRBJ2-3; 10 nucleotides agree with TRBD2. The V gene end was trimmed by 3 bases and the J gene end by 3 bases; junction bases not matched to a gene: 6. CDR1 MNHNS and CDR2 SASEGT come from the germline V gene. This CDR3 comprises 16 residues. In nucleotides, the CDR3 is TGTGCCAGCAGTGACCGCGTTAGCGGGGGGACAGATACGCAGTATTTT. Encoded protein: CASSDRVSGGTDTQYF.

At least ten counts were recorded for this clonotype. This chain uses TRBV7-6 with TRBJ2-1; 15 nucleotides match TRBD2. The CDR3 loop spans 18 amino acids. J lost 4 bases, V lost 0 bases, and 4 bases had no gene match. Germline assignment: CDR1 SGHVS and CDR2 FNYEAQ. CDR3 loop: CASSLAGTSGGTYNEQFF. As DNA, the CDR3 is TGTGCCAGCAGCTTAGCCGGGACTAGCGGGGGGACATACAATGAGCAGTTCTTC.

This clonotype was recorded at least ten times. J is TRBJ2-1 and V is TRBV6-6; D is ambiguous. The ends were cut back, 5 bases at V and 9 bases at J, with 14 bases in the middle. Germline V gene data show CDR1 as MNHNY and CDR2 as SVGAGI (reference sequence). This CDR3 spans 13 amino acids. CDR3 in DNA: TGTGCCAGCAGTCCCCCGGGCTTAGCTGAGCAGTTCTTC. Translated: CASSPPGLAEQFF.

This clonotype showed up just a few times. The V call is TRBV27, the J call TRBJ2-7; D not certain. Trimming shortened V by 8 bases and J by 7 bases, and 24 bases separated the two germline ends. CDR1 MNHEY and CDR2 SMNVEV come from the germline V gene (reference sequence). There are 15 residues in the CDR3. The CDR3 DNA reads TGTGCCAGCCCCCTTCCCGGGCCCCCTCCGCGGGAGCAGTACTTC. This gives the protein CASPLPGPPPREQYF.

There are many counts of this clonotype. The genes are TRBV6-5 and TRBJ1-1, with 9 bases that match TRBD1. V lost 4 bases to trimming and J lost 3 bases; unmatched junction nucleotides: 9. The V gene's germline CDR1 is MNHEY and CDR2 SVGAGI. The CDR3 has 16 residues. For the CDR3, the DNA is TGTGCCAGCAGTTGGTTGGGACAGGGAAGGGACACTGAAGCTTTCTTT. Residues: CASSWLGQGRDTEAFF.

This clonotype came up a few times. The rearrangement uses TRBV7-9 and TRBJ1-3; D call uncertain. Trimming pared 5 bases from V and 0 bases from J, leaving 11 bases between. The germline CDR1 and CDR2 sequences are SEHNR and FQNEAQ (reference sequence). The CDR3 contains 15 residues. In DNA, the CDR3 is TGTGCCAGCAGCCCACCAGGTGACTCTGGAAACACCATATATTTT. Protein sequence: CASSPPGDSGNTIYF.

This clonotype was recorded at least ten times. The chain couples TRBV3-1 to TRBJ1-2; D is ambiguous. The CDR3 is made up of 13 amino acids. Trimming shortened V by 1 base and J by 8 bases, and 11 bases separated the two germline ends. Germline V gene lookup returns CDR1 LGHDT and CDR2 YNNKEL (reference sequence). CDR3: CASSQVQGRGYTF. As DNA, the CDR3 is TGTGCCAGCAGCCAAGTTCAAGGGAGAGGCTACACCTTC. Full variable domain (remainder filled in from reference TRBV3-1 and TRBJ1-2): DTAVSQTPKYLVTQMGNDKSIKCEQNLGHDTMYWYKQDSKKFLKIMFSYNNKELIINETVPNRFSPKSPDKAHLNLHINSLELGDSAVYFCASSQVQGRGYTFGSGTRLTVV.

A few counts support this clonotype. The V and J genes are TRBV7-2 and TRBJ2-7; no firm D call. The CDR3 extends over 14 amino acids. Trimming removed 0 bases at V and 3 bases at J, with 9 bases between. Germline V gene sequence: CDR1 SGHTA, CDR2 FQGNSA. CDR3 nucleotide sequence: TGTGCCAGCAGCTTAGCGCGTCAGTACTACGAGCAGTACTTC. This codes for CASSLARQYYEQYF.

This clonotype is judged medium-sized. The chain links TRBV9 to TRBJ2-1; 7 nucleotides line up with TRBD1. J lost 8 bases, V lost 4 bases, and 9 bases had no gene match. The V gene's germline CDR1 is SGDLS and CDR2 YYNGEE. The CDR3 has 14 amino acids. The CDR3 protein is CASSTGQATDEQFF. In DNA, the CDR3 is TGTGCCAGCAGCACCGGACAGGCTACTGATGAGCAGTTCTTC.

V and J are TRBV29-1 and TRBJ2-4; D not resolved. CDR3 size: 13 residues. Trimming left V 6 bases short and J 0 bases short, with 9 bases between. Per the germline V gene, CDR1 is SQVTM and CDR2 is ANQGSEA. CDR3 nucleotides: TGCAGCGTCGAACTAACAGCCAAAAACATTCAGTACTTC. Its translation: CSVELTAKNIQYF.

The CDR3 here is CASSIRQGYEQYF. Here the CDR3 DNA reads TGTGCCAGCAGCATCCGACAGGGCTACGAGCAGTACTTC. The chain recombines TRBV7-3 with TRBJ2-7, with 7 nucleotides matching TRBD1. The CDR3 sequence is 13 residues long. V was pared by 5 bases and J by 3 bases, with 4 bases of the junction left unmatched. From germline, CDR1 is SGHTA and CDR2 FQGTGA.

CDR3 coding DNA: TGTGCCAGCAGAAGGTCCGGGACAGAGAACACCGGGGAGCTGTTTTTT. Its protein is CASRRSGTENTGELFF. This chain connects TRBV6-6 to TRBJ2-2; TRBD1 matches 7 bases. V shed 6 bases and J 1 base; nucleotides not matched to a gene: 8. Germline V gives CDR1 MNHNY, CDR2 SVGAGI (reference sequence). The CDR3 extends over 16 amino acids.

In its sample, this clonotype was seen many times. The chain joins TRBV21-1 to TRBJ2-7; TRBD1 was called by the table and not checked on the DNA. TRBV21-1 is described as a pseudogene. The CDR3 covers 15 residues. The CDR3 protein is CASSKERQGAGEQYF. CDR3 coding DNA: TGTGCCAGCAGCAAAGAAAGACAGGGGGCAGGCGAGCAGTACTTC.

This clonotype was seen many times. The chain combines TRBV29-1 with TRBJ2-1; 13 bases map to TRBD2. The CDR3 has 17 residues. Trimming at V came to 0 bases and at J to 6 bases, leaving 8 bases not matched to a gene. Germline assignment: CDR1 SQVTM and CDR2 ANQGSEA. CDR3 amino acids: CSVEEGTSGVRVNEQFF. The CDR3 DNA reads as TGCAGCGTTGAAGAAGGGACTAGCGGGGTTCGCGTCAATGAGCAGTTCTTC.

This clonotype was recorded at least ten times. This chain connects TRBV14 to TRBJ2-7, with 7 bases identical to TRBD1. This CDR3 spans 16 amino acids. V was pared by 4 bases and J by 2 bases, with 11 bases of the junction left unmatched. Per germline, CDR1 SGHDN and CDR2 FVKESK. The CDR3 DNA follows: TGTGCCAGCAGCCTTGACCCGGGACAGCCTACCTACGAGCAGTACTTC. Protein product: CASSLDPGQPTYEQYF.

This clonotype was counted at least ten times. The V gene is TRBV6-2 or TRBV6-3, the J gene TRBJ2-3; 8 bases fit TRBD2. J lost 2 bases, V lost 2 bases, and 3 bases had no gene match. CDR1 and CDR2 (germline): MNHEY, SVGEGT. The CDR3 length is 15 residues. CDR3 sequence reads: CASSYNSGATDTQYF. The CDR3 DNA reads TGTGCCAGCAGTTACAATAGCGGGGCCACAGATACGCAGTATTTT.

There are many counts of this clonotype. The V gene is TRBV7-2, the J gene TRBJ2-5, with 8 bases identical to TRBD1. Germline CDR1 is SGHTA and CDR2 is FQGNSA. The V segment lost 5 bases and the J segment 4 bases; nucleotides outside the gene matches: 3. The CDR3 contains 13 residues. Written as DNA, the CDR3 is TGTGCCAGCAGCCCGACAGGGGTAGAGACCCAGTACTTC. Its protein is CASSPTGVETQYF.